This TCR beta chain was profiled in a study of lymphopenia after photon versus proton radiotherapy. Study observations and caveats: Oligoclonal CD8+ Temra expansion after nadir drove photon patients' diversity drop. Under photons, naive T cells and diversity fell while effector/memory populations rose. Post-nadir TCR diversity decline inversely tracked overall survival among those who died. Better survival with proton therapy was suggested as possible, not demonstrated.

With respect to this clone: No antigen is known for it.

Trimming shortened V by 6 bases and J by 2 bases, and 10 bases separated the two germline ends. This CDR3 spans 13 amino acids. Per the germline V gene, CDR1 is SNHLY and CDR2 is FYNNEI. The data were produced by immunoSEQ multiplex PCR, yet TCRdb's version contains in-frame clones alone and is incomplete. The repertoire holds around 16,000 clones, with 70% to 90% as singletons. This TCR was recovered from an older woman with cholangiocarcinoma. Some clones in this sample may be carry-over from other donors' samples. This sequence joins TRBV2 and TRBJ1-2; tentatively, D is TRBD1 (6 bases). The sequenced sample was peripheral blood, obtained from a patient treated with proton-based radiotherapy. This chain's CDR3 is CASSGQMNYGYTF. Here the CDR3 DNA reads TGTGCCAGCAGCGGACAGATGAACTATGGCTACACCTTC.